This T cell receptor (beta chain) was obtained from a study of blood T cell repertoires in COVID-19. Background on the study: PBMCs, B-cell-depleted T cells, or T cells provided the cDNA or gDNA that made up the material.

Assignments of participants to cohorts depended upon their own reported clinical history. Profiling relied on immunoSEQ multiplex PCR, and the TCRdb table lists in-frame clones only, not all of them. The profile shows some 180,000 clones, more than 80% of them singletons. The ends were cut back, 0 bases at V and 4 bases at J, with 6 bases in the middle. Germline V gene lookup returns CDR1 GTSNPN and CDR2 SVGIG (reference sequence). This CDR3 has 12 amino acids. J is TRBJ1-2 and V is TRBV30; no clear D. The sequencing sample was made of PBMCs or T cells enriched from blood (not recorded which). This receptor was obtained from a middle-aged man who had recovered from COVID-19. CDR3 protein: CAWSVGTYGYTF. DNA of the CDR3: TGTGCCTGGAGTGTGGGCACCTATGGCTACACCTTC. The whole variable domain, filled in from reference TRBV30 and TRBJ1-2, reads SQTIHQWPATLVQPVGSPLSLECTVEGTSNPNLYWYRQAAGRGLQLLFYSVGIGQISSEVPQNLSASRPQDRQFILSSKKLLLSDSGFYLCAWSVGTYGYTFGSGTRLTVV.